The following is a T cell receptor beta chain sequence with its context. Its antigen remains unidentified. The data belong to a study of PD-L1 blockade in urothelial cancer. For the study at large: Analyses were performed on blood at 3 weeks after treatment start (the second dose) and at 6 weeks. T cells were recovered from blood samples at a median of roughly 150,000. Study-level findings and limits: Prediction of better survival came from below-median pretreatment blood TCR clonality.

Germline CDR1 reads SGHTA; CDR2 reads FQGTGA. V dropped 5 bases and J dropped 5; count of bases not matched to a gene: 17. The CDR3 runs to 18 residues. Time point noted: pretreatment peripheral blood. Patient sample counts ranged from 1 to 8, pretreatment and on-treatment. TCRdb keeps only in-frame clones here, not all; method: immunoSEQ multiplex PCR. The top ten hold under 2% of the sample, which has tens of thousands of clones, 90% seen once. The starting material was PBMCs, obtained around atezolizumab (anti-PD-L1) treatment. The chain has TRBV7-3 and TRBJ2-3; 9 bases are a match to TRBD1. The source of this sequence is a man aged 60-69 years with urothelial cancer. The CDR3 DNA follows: TGTGCCAGCAGCCCCGCCCCCGTCCGGGACAGGGCTTTAGATACGCAGTATTTT. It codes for CASSPAPVRDRALDTQYF.